This entry lists 20 T cell receptor beta chains sequenced from one sample in a study of CD4+ T cells in melanoma. TCRdb's copy holds only in-frame clones and misses some; the assay was immunoSEQ multiplex PCR. Among fewer than 150,000 clones listed, 80% to 95% were seen once. These receptors all stem from a human donor with melanoma.

This chain uses TRBV20-1 with TRBJ1-1; D unresolved. The CDR3 loop spans 11 amino acids. Germline V gives CDR1 DFQATT, CDR2 SNEGSKA (reference sequence). Trimming cost V 1 base and J 4 bases, with 4 bases left between them. In DNA, the CDR3 is TGCAGTGCTAGAGTTAGCACTGAAGCTTTCTTT. It specifies CSARVSTEAFF.

The CDR3 DNA follows: TGTGCCAGCAGTGGACAGTTAGTTGATGGCTACACCTTC. It codes for CASSGQLVDGYTF. The J gene is TRBJ1-2, the V gene TRBV25-1; D is perhaps TRBD1 (5 bases). Trimming removed 4 bases at V and 6 bases at J, with 12 bases between. This CDR3 contains 13 residues. CDR1 MGHDK and CDR2 SYGVNS come from the germline V gene.

This clone appeared a single time. The chain couples TRBV4-1 to TRBJ2-4; D perhaps matches TRBD2 (7 bases). In germline, CDR1 is MGHRA, CDR2 YSYEKL. The CDR3 extends over 16 amino acids. Trimming took off 4 bases at V and 4 bases at J, with 17 bases between the two ends. The CDR3 is CASSRGGGGSKNIQYF. The CDR3 region has the DNA TGCGCCAGCAGCCGGGGTGGGGGGGGCTCGAAAAACATTCAGTACTTC.

This clone is a singleton in its sample. The genes are TRBV2 and TRBJ2-5; tentatively, D is TRBD2 (5 bases). This CDR3 comprises 14 residues. Deletions cut 2 bases from V and 1 base from J, with 8 bases between. Germline V gene data show CDR1 as SNHLY and CDR2 as FYNNEI. The CDR3 region is CASSEYGGQETQYF. Written as DNA, the CDR3 is TGTGCCAGCAGTGAATACGGAGGCCAAGAGACCCAGTACTTC.

In its sample, this clone was seen once. The V call is TRBV18, the J call TRBJ2-1, with 7 bases aligning to TRBD1. Trimming took 3 bases from V and 5 from J; bases not matched to a gene: 7. Germline V lookup: CDR1 KGHSH, CDR2 LQKENI. The CDR3 totals 15 residues. CDR3 coding DNA: TGTGCCAGCTCACCTTTTTCGGACAGGAACAATGAGCAGTTCTTC. This gives the protein CASSPFSDRNNEQFF. The full variable domain, in which reference TRBV18 and TRBJ2-1 provide the parts outside the CDR3, is NAGVMQNPRHLVRRRGQEARLRCSPMKGHSHVYWYRQLPEEGLKFMVYLQKENIIDESGMPKERFSAEFPKEGPSILRIQQVVRGDSAAYFCASSPFSDRNNEQFFGPGTRLTVL.

V and J are TRBV11-2 and TRBJ1-1; TRBD1 might be the D (6 bases). Looked up from germline, CDR1 is SGHAT and CDR2 is FQNNGV. This CDR3 has 16 residues. Trimming removed 5 bases at V and 0 bases at J, with 16 bases between. The DNA of the CDR3 is TGTGCCAGCAGCCCCTCGGGGGCGGCTCTGAACACTGAAGCTTTCTTT. It translates to CASSPSGAALNTEAFF.

This clone occurred a few times. V gene TRBV6-1 combines with J gene TRBJ2-5, with TRBD2 matching 13 bases. The germline CDR1 and CDR2 sequences are MNHNS and SASEGT. J gave up 0 bases and V 1 base, and 8 bases lay outside the gene matches. This CDR3 contains 19 residues. The CDR3 protein is CASSEGRTSGGLDQETQYF. DNA of the CDR3: TGTGCCAGCAGTGAAGGCCGGACTAGCGGGGGCTTGGACCAAGAGACCCAGTACTTC.

The chain couples TRBV9 to TRBJ1-1; possible D gene TRBD1, 5 bases. The CDR3 has 13 residues. The V end lost 5 bases, the J end lost 4 bases, and 12 bases lay between the germline ends. Per germline, CDR1 SGDLS and CDR2 YYNGEE. The CDR3 loop is CASRWGDPTEAFF. Written as DNA, the CDR3 is TGTGCCAGCAGGTGGGGGGATCCCACTGAAGCTTTCTTT. Full variable domain (outside the CDR3, taken from reference TRBV9 and TRBJ1-1): DSGVTQTPKHLITATGQRVTLRCSPRSGDLSVYWYQQSLDQGLQFLIQYYNGEERAKGNILERFSAQQFPDLHSELNLSSLELGDSALYFCASRWGDPTEAFFGQGTRLTVV.

The chain carries TRBV7-9 and TRBJ2-5; maybe TRBD1 (6 bases). The CDR3 loop spans 14 amino acids. Germline V gene lookup returns CDR1 SEHNR and CDR2 FQNEAQ (reference sequence). V lost 4 bases and J lost 5, with 14 bases in between. The CDR3, as DNA: TGTGCCAGCAGCTCGGACAGATCCGTGGAGACCCAGTACTTC. Protein: CASSSDRSVETQYF.

The chain employs TRBV7-9 and TRBJ1-4; TRBD1 matches 7 bases. Losses at the gene ends were 0 bases for V and 0 bases for J; bases not matched to a gene: 1. There are 16 residues in the CDR3. Germline lookup yields CDR1 SEHNR and CDR2 FQNEAQ (reference sequence). CDR3 nucleotide sequence: TGTGCCAGCAGCTTAGCTACAGGGGCAACTAATGAAAAACTGTTTTTT. Amino acids: CASSLATGATNEKLFF.

The rearrangement joins TRBV6-1 to TRBJ1-2; perhaps TRBD1 as D (5 bases). This CDR3 is built from 14 residues. In germline, CDR1 is MNHNS, CDR2 SASEGT. Deletions cut 2 bases from V and 8 bases from J, with 15 bases between. CDR3 residues: CASSESEGRRGYTF. CDR3 nucleotides: TGTGCCAGCAGTGAAAGCGAGGGGCGTAGGGGCTACACCTTC.

The chain joins TRBV6-5 to TRBJ2-5; possible D gene TRBD1, 5 bases. V was shortened by 2 bases and J by 4 bases, with 11 bases between the two germline ends. The length of the CDR3 is 14 residues. Germline V CDR1 and CDR2: MNHEY, SVGAGI. CDR3 in amino acids: CASSYAGRAETQYF. DNA of the CDR3: TGTGCCAGCAGTTACGCCGGCAGGGCAGAGACCCAGTACTTC.

This clone appeared a single time. The chain couples TRBV27 to TRBJ2-7; 7 positions agree with TRBD2. The CDR3 runs to 14 residues. J lost 5 bases, V lost 6 bases, and 10 bases had no gene match. Germline V gene lookup returns CDR1 MNHEY and CDR2 SMNVEV (reference sequence). CDR3 nucleotides: TGTGCCAGCAGGGGGACTACCCACGAGAACGAGCAGTACTTC. This encodes CASRGTTHENEQYF.

The chain links TRBV30 to TRBJ1-4, with D unclear. Germline CDR1 reads GTSNPN; CDR2 reads SVGIG (reference sequence). Between the trimmed V and J ends, which lost 2 bases and 15 bases, there was a span of 16 bases. The CDR3 has 12 residues. The CDR3 DNA reads as TGTGCCTGGAGTCGGTTCGGTCCTGAGGTGTTTTTT. Protein product: CAWSRFGPEVFF.

The chain recombines TRBV5-6 with TRBJ2-3; 13 bases map to TRBD2. Trimming removed 2 bases from V and 1 base from J; junction bases left unmatched: 4. CDR1 is SGHDT, CDR2 YYEEEE, per germline. This CDR3 has 17 amino acids. The CDR3 region is CASSFGGTSGGTDTQYF. The DNA for the CDR3 is TGTGCCAGCAGCTTTGGGGGGACTAGCGGGGGCACAGATACGCAGTATTTT. Together with reference TRBV5-6 and TRBJ2-3, the CDR3 gives the full variable domain: DAGVTQSPTHLIKTRGQQVTLRCSPKSGHDTVSWYQQALGQGPQFIFQYYEEEERQRGNFPDRFSGHQFPNYSSELNVNALLLGDSALYLCASSFGGTSGGTDTQYFGPGTRLTVL.

This chain uses TRBV19 with TRBJ1-5; 7 nucleotides agree with TRBD1. Trimming cost V 5 bases and J 7 bases; bases outside gene matches: 11. Germline lookup yields CDR1 LNHDA and CDR2 SQIVND (reference sequence). The CDR3 is made up of 15 amino acids. CDR3 amino acids: CASSPGTATGQPQHF. The CDR3 DNA reads as TGTGCCAGTAGTCCGGGGACAGCCACCGGGCAGCCCCAGCATTTT.

The rearrangement uses TRBV27 and TRBJ1-6; D may be TRBD1 (6 bases). CDR1 and CDR2 (germline): MNHEY, SMNVEV (reference sequence). This CDR3 has 15 amino acids. V lost 4 bases and J 8 bases, leaving 15 bases between the germline ends. This CDR3 reads CASSSPVGGHSPLHF. CDR3 DNA: TGTGCCAGCAGTTCGCCGGTCGGGGGCCATTCACCCCTCCACTTT.

This clone has just a few counts. The V call is TRBV6-6, the J call TRBJ2-2, with TRBD1 matching over 8 bases. The CDR3 loop spans 15 amino acids. Trimming cost V 5 bases and J 4 bases; bases outside gene matches: 6. Germline CDR1 and CDR2: MNHNY and SVGAGI (reference sequence). CDR3 sequence (DNA): TGTGCCAGCAGTCCAAGACAGGGGTTCACCGGGGAGCTGTTTTTT. This codes for CASSPRQGFTGELFF.

V and J are TRBV5-1 and TRBJ1-5, with TRBD1 matching over 8 bases. This CDR3 comprises 16 residues. The V and J ends lost 4 bases and 7 bases, in that order; junction bases with no gene match: 13. Per the germline V gene, CDR1 is SGHRS and CDR2 is YFSETQ. CDR3 sequence: CASSPGPGGAGQPQHF. CDR3 nucleotides: TGCGCCAGCAGCCCCGGTCCAGGGGGCGCAGGACAGCCCCAGCATTTT.

The V gene is TRBV11-2, the J gene TRBJ1-1; 7 nucleotides agree with TRBD1. CDR1 and CDR2 from the germline V gene are SGHAT and FQNNGV. The CDR3 loop spans 11 amino acids. V lost 5 bases and J lost 11; bases outside the gene matches: 5. The CDR3 protein is CASSLQGVAFF. Here the CDR3 DNA reads TGTGCCAGCAGCCTCCAGGGGGTGGCTTTCTTT.